The rows below give T cell receptor beta chains drawn from one sample of a study of T cell changes during pregnancy in multiple sclerosis. Produced via immunoSEQ multiplex PCR; TCRdb's table is partial and in-frame only. This sample carries 60,000 to 90,000 clones, 70% to 90% of them seen once, and the ten largest clones take 1.5% to 2%. Sequencing used peripheral blood, obtained before pregnancy. These receptors came from a female donor with multiple sclerosis, enrolled in a pregnancy study. Both conserved end residues are part of each CDR3. D genes are given only for firm matches.

V	D	J	DNA	CDR3
TRBV6-5	NA	TRBJ1-2	TGTGCCAGCAGTTACGTTACAGGGATCTTGAATTATGGCTACACCTTC	CASSYVTGILNYGYTF
TRBV7-2	TRBD1	TRBJ2-1	TGTGCCAGCAGTCAGCATTACAGGGGATCCTACAATGAGCAGTTCTTC	CASSQHYRGSYNEQFF
TRBV19	NA	TRBJ1-5	TGTGCCAGTAGCCCCGCGTTTTGGCGGGCGCGTCTTCAGCCCCAGCATTTT	CASSPAFWRARLQPQHF
TRBV5-5	NA	TRBJ2-2	TGTGCCAGCAGCTGGACAGACACCGGGGAGCTGTTTTTT	CASSWTDTGELFF
TRBV5-4	NA	TRBJ2-2	TGTGCCAGCAGCTTGGAGGCAGGGGTGTTAAACGAGGAGCTGTTTTTT	CASSLEAGVLNEELFF
TRBV9	NA	TRBJ1-2	TGTGCCAGCAGCGTAGGGAGGGGCTATGGCTACACCTTC	CASSVGRGYGYTF
TRBV6-4	TRBD2	TRBJ2-3	TGTGCCAGCAGTGAAACTAGCGGGGGGGCCGGGACAGATACGCAGTATTTT	CASSETSGGAGTDTQYF
TRBV18	NA	TRBJ2-2	TGTGCCAGCTCACCCTCGGCCGGGGAGCTGTTTTTT	CASSPSAGELFF
TRBV12-5	NA	TRBJ1-4	TGTGCTAGTGGTTTGGTCAATAATGAAAAACTGTTTTTT	CASGLVNNEKLFF
TRBV18	NA	TRBJ1-1	TGTGCCAGCTCACCAACGGTGAACACTGAAGCTTTCTTT	CASSPTVNTEAFF
TRBV5-5	TRBD2	TRBJ2-7	TGTGCCAGCAGCTCGGGACTAGCGGGGGTATACGAGCAGTACTTC	CASSSGLAGVYEQYF
TRBV30	NA	TRBJ1-4	TGTGCCTGGAGTGTACCAGCAGGGAAGAATGAAAAACTGTTTTTT	CAWSVPAGKNEKLFF
TRBV5-4	NA	TRBJ2-1	TGTGCCAGCAGCTTGTCAGGGTGGGAAGTGGGGTCAAATGAGCAGTTCTTC	CASSLSGWEVGSNEQFF
TRBV4-2	TRBD2	TRBJ2-3	TGTGCCAGCAGCCAAGATAGGAGCGGGGGAGCAGATACGCAGTATTTT	CASSQDRSGGADTQYF
TRBV9	NA	TRBJ1-2	TGTGCCAGCAGCGTAGGGGGCTCTAACTATGGCTACACCTTC	CASSVGGSNYGYTF
TRBV10-3	NA	TRBJ2-1	TGTGCCATCAGTACAGGCTACAATGAGCAGTTCTTC	CAISTGYNEQFF
TRBV18	NA	TRBJ1-5	TGTGCCAGCTCACCGACGGGGGGAGGTAGCAATCAGCCCCAGCATTTT	CASSPTGGGSNQPQHF
TRBV5-1	NA	TRBJ2-1	TGCGCCAGCAGCTCCCGGACATTGTACAATGAGCAGTTCTTC	CASSSRTLYNEQFF